The 2 T cell receptor beta chains below all came from one sample that was sequenced in a study of T cell clonotyping in hematopoietic cell transplantation. Clones were read by immunoSEQ multiplex PCR, and TCRdb kept only the in-frame ones, dropping some. The table has 69,000 or so clones, around 94% seen once. The specimen was peripheral blood mononuclear cells. These receptors came from a man aged 45 to 65 in good health. Some clones in this sample may be carry-over from other donors' samples.

The genes are TRBV5-6 and TRBJ1-1, with D tentatively TRBD1 (5 bases). Germline CDR1 and CDR2: SGHDT and YYEEEE. The ends were cut back, 1 base at V and 3 bases at J, with 10 bases in the middle. CDR3 length: 14 amino acids. CDR3 loop: CASSLSGLDTEAFF. The CDR3 DNA follows: TGTGCCAGCAGCTTGTCAGGGTTAGACACTGAAGCTTTCTTT.

J is TRBJ1-5 and V is TRBV9, with D perhaps TRBD1 (6 bases). The germline V and J ends were trimmed by 3 bases and 0 bases, with 10 bases remaining between them. The CDR3 covers 15 residues. CDR1 SGDLS and CDR2 YYNGEE come from the germline V gene. As DNA, the CDR3 is TGTGCCAGCAGCGCGACAGGTGTTAGCAATCAGCCCCAGCATTTT. This encodes CASSATGVSNQPQHF.